This TCR beta chain was captured by sequencing in a study of blood T cell repertoires in COVID-19. Background on the study: COVID-19 samples, acute and convalescent, were from the United States, Italy and Spain. T cells, B-cell-depleted T cells, or PBMCs provided the cDNA or gDNA that served as material.

Original processing notes: It was from reference gene primer amplification that nucleated cell counts were estimated. TCRdb keeps only in-frame clones here, not all; method: immunoSEQ multiplex PCR. The V and J calls and the clone size are those of that table, but D and trimming were determined from the DNA. This table holds 25,000 or so clones, around 94% found once. This CDR3 is 16 amino acids long. V lost 0 bases, J lost 0 bases, and 6 bases stayed unmatched. Germline lookup yields CDR1 SGHRS and CDR2 YFSETQ. The V and J genes are TRBV5-1 and TRBJ2-7, with 7 bases identical to TRBD2. This sequence was found in a woman aged 50 to 65 with active COVID-19. The specimen was peripheral blood. CDR3 nucleotides: TGCGCCAGCAGCTTGGTAGGTGGGGACTACTCCTACGAGCAGTACTTC. Amino acids: CASSLVGGDYSYEQYF. Combining the CDR3 with reference TRBV5-1 and TRBJ2-7 gives the whole variable domain KAGVTQTPRYLIKTRGQQVTLSCSPISGHRSVSWYQQTPGQGLQFLFEYFSETQRNKGNFPGRFSGRQFSNSRSEMNVSTLELGDSALYLCASSLVGGDYSYEQYFGPGTRLTVT.